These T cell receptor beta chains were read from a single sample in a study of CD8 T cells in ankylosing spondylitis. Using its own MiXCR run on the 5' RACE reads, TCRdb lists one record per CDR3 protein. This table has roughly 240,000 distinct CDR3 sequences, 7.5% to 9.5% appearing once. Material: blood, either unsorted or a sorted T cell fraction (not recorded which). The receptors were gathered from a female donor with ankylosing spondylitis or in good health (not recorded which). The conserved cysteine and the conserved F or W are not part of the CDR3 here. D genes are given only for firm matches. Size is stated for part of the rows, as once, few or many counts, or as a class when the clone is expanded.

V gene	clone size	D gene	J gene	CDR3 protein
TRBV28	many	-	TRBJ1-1	ASNLRQGGNTEAF
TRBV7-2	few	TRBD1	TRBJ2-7	ASSEGAFSYEQY
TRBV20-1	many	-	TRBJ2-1	SARSYGTVYNEQF
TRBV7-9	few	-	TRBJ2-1	ASSLGLRGSYNEQF
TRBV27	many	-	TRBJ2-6	ASSPGTAGANVLT
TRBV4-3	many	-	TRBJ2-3	ASSQVALAPQY
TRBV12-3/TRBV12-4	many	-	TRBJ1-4	ASSRSAEKLF
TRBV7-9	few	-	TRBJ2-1	ASSPAPDEQF
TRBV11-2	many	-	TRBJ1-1	ASSLERGKMAF
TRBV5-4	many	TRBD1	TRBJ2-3	ASSLRRGQADTQY
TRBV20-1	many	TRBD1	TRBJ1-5	SAQTGGRSQPQH
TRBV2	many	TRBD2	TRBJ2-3	ASSVNRGLADTQY
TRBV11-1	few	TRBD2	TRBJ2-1	ASSHGPSGRWAYNEQF
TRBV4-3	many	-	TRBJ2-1	ASSHIEVAVNEQF
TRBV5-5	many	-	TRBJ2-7	ASSLLVGYEQY
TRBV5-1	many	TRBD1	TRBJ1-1	ASRDRGAEAF
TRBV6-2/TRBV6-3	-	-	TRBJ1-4	ASSLGPSRPEKLF
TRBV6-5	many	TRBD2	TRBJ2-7	ASSYSLSGSISHEQY
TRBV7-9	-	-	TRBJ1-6	ASLGAGVYSPLH
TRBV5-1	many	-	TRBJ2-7	ASSLDNLEQY
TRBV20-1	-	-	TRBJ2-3	SASGASTDTQY
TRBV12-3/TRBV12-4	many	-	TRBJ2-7	ASMRGVTEQY